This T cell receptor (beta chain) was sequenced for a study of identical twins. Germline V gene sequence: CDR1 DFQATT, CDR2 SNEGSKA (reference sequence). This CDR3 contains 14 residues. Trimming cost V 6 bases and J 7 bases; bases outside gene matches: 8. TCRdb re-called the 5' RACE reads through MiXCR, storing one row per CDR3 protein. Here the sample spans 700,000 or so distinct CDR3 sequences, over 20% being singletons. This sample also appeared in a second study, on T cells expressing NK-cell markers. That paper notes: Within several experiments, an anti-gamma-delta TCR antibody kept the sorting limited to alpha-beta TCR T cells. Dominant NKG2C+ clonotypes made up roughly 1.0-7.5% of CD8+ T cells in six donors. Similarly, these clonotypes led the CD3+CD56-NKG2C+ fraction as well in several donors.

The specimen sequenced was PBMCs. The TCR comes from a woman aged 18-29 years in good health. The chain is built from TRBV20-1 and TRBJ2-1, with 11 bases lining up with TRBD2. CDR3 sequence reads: CSAPTSGSRNEQFF. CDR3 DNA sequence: TGCAGTGCGCCCACTAGCGGGAGTCGGAATGAGCAGTTCTTC.